Here is one T cell receptor beta chain with its context. This sample is drawn from a study of shared clonotypes between healthy human individuals. TCRdb's copy holds only in-frame clones and misses some; the assay was immunoSEQ multiplex PCR. The sample carries roughly 680,000 clones, roughly two thirds recorded once. CDR1 and CDR2 from the germline V gene are SGHVS and FQNEAQ. The CDR3 contains 15 residues. V was pared by 5 bases and J by 2 bases, with 5 bases of the junction left unmatched. Material: memory CD4+ T cells sorted from blood. Subset here: CD45RA-negative fraction. This sequence joins TRBV7-8 and TRBJ2-3; TRBD1 agrees at 9 bases. The clonotype comes from a woman in her 30s in good health. The CDR3 DNA sequence: TGTGCCAGCAGCGGACAGGGGCTAGTCACAGATACGCAGTATTTT. It specifies CASSGQGLVTDTQYF.